A selection of T cell receptor beta chains follows, all from one sample in a study of patients and donors after allogeneic stem cell transplantation. Using its own MiXCR run on the RT-PCR reads, TCRdb lists one record per CDR3 protein. The data show approximately 88,000 distinct CDR3 sequences, about 5% seen once. Specimen: blood, either unsorted or a sorted T cell fraction (not recorded which). Source of these receptors: a human donor who was either an allogeneic HSCT recipient or a stem cell or donor lymphocyte infusion donor (not recorded which). It is not recorded whose cells these are; they may come from a transplant donor. CDR3s include the opening cysteine and the closing phenylalanine or tryptophan. The order of the fields is J gene, clone size, V gene, D gene, CDR3 DNA, CDR3 protein. The D gene is left open where the match is weak. Clone sizes are given selectively: once, few, many, or a class where the clone is expanded.

J: TRBJ2-7; size: NA; V: TRBV7-8; D: TRBD1; DNA: TGTGCCAGCAGCCCCCGACAGGGAACCTACGAGCAGTACTTC; CDR3: CASSPRQGTYEQYF
J: TRBJ1-1; size: many; V: TRBV5-1; D: NA; DNA: TGCGCCAGTAAGGACCCGAACACTGAAGCTTTCTTT; CDR3: CASKDPNTEAFF
J: TRBJ1-5; size: many; V: TRBV6-1; D: NA; DNA: TGTGCCAGTGAAGGGGGGATAGGCAATCAGCCCCAGCATTTT; CDR3: CASEGGIGNQPQHF
J: TRBJ2-5; size: many; V: TRBV5-5; D: TRBD2; DNA: TGTGCCAGCAGCTTGGCGGCTAGCGGGCAAGAGACCCAGTACTTC; CDR3: CASSLAASGQETQYF
J: TRBJ2-3; size: many; V: TRBV19; D: NA; DNA: TGTGCCAGTAACAGGGCACTAATAGCCACAGATACGCAGTATTTT; CDR3: CASNRALIATDTQYF
J: TRBJ2-1; size: many; V: TRBV20-1; D: TRBD2; DNA: TGCAGTGCCCCCCTTGGGACTAGCGGGGGTTACAATGAGCAGTTCTTC; CDR3: CSAPLGTSGGYNEQFF
J: TRBJ2-3; size: many; V: TRBV5-1; D: NA; DNA: TGCGCCAGCAGCTTCGGCCGGCAGTATTTT; CDR3: CASSFGRQYF
J: TRBJ1-3; size: many; V: TRBV4-2; D: NA; DNA: TGTGCCAGCAGCCAAGAGAAGGGGAGAAACACCATATATTTT; CDR3: CASSQEKGRNTIYF
J: TRBJ2-1; size: NA; V: TRBV12-3/TRBV12-4; D: NA; DNA: TGTGCCAGCACCCCCGGGAGCGGTCTTTACAATGAGCAGTTCTTC; CDR3: CASTPGSGLYNEQFF
J: TRBJ1-1; size: many; V: TRBV29-1; D: NA; DNA: TGCAGCCCCGGACAGCCTGGTAGACCTGAAGCTTTCTTT; CDR3: CSPGQPGRPEAFF
J: TRBJ2-1; size: few; V: TRBV7-2; D: NA; DNA: TGTGCCAGCAGCCGCCTAGCAGTAAGTGAGCAGTTCTTC; CDR3: CASSRLAVSEQFF
J: TRBJ2-2; size: many; V: TRBV20-1; D: NA; DNA: TGCAGCGTCCCGGGGGGCGGATGGAACACCGGGGAGCTGTTTTTT; CDR3: CSVPGGGWNTGELFF
J: TRBJ2-3; size: many; V: TRBV4-1; D: NA; DNA: TGCGCCAGCAGCCCAACAGGGCGCGCAGATACGCAGTATTTT; CDR3: CASSPTGRADTQYF
J: TRBJ1-2; size: many; V: TRBV6-1; D: NA; DNA: TGTGCCAGCACCCAAGGACCGGGTCGGGATGGCTACACCTTC; CDR3: CASTQGPGRDGYTF
J: TRBJ2-7; size: many; V: TRBV29-1; D: NA; DNA: TGCAGCGTCCGCCCGGCCCAGGGATCCTCCGAGCAGTACTTC; CDR3: CSVRPAQGSSEQYF
J: TRBJ2-3; size: few; V: TRBV27; D: TRBD2; DNA: TGTGCCAGCAGATACCGAGGGTCGGGAGGGACGCAGTATTTT; CDR3: CASRYRGSGGTQYF
J: TRBJ1-2; size: few; V: TRBV18; D: TRBD1; DNA: TGTGCCAGCTCCCCTCCGCCGGGACAGAACTATGGCTACACCTTC; CDR3: CASSPPPGQNYGYTF
J: TRBJ1-1; size: many; V: TRBV7-9; D: NA; DNA: TGTGCCAGCAGCGTGGGGGGTCTGGGGGGCGCAGAAGAAGCTTTCTTT; CDR3: CASSVGGLGGAEEAFF
J: TRBJ1-2; size: many; V: TRBV2; D: NA; DNA: TGTGCCAGCGGGGGAGACTATGGCTACACCTTC; CDR3: CASGGDYGYTF
J: TRBJ2-7; size: few; V: TRBV27; D: TRBD1; DNA: TGTGCCAGCAGTCCCACCATGACAGGGGGCTACGAGCAGTACTTC; CDR3: CASSPTMTGGYEQYF
J: TRBJ2-4; size: many; V: TRBV6-1; D: NA; DNA: TGTGCCAGCACTGGCCGGGGGCTTGAAACCATTCAGTACTTC; CDR3: CASTGRGLETIQYF
J: TRBJ2-7; size: many; V: TRBV20-1; D: TRBD2; DNA: TGCAGTGCTAGAGGCCCCGGAGCGGGAGTGAGGAACGAGCAGTACTTC; CDR3: CSARGPGAGVRNEQYF
J: TRBJ2-1; size: NA; V: TRBV12-3/TRBV12-4; D: NA; DNA: TGTGCCAGCAAGAAGGACCGAACCTACAATGAGCAGTTCTTC; CDR3: CASKKDRTYNEQFF
J: TRBJ1-2; size: few; V: TRBV28; D: NA; DNA: TGTGCCAGCAGTCCCCCCCAGGTTGGGAATGGCTACACCTTC; CDR3: CASSPPQVGNGYTF
J: TRBJ1-5; size: NA; V: TRBV9; D: NA; DNA: TGTGCCAGCAGCGTAGGAGGGAGCGATCAGCCCCAGCATTTT; CDR3: CASSVGGSDQPQHF